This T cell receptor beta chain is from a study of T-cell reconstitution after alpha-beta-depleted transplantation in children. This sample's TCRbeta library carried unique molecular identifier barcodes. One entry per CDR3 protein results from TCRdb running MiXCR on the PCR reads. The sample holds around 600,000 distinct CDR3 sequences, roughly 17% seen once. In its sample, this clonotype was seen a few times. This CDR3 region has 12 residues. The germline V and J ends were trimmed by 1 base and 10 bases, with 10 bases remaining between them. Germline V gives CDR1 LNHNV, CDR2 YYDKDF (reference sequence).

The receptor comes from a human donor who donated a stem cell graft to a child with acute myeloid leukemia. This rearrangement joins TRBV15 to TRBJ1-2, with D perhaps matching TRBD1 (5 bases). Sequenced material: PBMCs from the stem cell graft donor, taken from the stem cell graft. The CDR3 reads CATSRGQGTYTF. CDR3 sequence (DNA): TGTGCCACCAGCAGAGGCCAGGGAACCTACACCTTC.